This TCR beta chain was retrieved from a study of chemoradiotherapy in HPV16-positive cancers. About this clone itself: What it recognizes is unknown.

General study findings and limits: HPV-responsive T-cell expansion during chemoradiotherapy was linked to improved recurrence-free survival in HPV16-positive patients. Candidate HPV-specific clones and E7-related TCR motifs grew in tumor during treatment.

Profiling relied on immunoSEQ multiplex PCR, and the TCRdb table lists in-frame clones only, not all of them. The sample shows about 3,500 clones, roughly 84% of them seen only once. This specimen was tumor tissue, taken from a patient who underwent chemoradiotherapy. The sequence derives from a human donor with HPV-associated anogenital cancer.

CDR3 amino acids: CAASFDNQPQHF. In DNA, the CDR3 is TGTGCCGCCTCATTTGATAATCAGCCCCAGCATTTT. V usage is TRBV15 and J usage is TRBJ1-5; D gene ambiguous. The germline V gene has CDR1 LNHNV and CDR2 YYDKDF (reference sequence). The ends were cut back, 11 bases at V and 4 bases at J, with 12 bases in the middle. The CDR3 contains 12 residues.